The 21 T cell receptor beta chains below all came from one sample that was sequenced in a study of blood T cell repertoires in COVID-19. Clones were sequenced by immunoSEQ multiplex PCR, and TCRdb holds only the in-frame ones, with some missing. The sample has 310,000 or so clones, approximately 90% seen once. Material: peripheral blood. The receptors derive from a woman under 40 with COVID-19, enrolled during active disease.

The chain joins TRBV7-6 to TRBJ1-6, with TRBD1 matching over 8 bases. Germline CDR1 SGHVS, CDR2 FNYEAQ. V lost 2 bases and J lost 7; bases outside the gene matches: 16. This CDR3 contains 19 residues. The CDR3 bases are TGTGCCAGCAGCTTATGGGGACTTGGTGGACAGGGAAACAATTCACCCCTCCACTTT. Its translation: CASSLWGLGGQGNNSPLHF.

The genes are TRBV9 and TRBJ2-6; weak D call: TRBD1 (6 bases). The germline V gene encodes CDR1 SGDLS and CDR2 YYNGEE. V lost 4 bases, J lost 0 bases, and 17 bases lay in between. The length of the CDR3 is 18 residues. The CDR3 sequence: CASSPTDRYSSGANVLTF. DNA for the CDR3: TGTGCCAGCAGCCCAACCGACAGGTATTCCTCTGGGGCCAACGTCCTGACTTTC. Together with reference TRBV9 and TRBJ2-6, the CDR3 gives the full variable domain: DSGVTQTPKHLITATGQRVTLRCSPRSGDLSVYWYQQSLDQGLQFLIQYYNGEERAKGNILERFSAQQFPDLHSELNLSSLELGDSALYFCASSPTDRYSSGANVLTFGAGSRLTVL.

The CDR3 bases are TGTGCCAGTAGTCTTCAGTATAGCAATCAGCCCCAGCATTTT. Protein sequence: CASSLQYSNQPQHF. The chain links TRBV19 to TRBJ1-5; D not resolved. With 5 bases removed from V and 0 bases from J, the gap between germline ends came to 8 bases. Germline values: CDR1 LNHDA, CDR2 SQIVND (reference sequence). The CDR3 totals 14 residues.

The rearrangement joins TRBV5-1 to TRBJ2-3, with TRBD1 matching 7 bases. In germline, CDR1 is SGHRS, CDR2 YFSETQ. J was trimmed by 6 bases and V by 0 bases; bases with no gene match: 7. The CDR3 runs 15 residues. The CDR3 coding sequence is TGCGCCAGCAGCTTGGGTAGGGGGCTCCAGGATACGCAGTATTTT. It translates to CASSLGRGLQDTQYF.

The rearrangement links TRBV5-8 to TRBJ1-4; D is possibly TRBD1 (5 bases). Germline lookup yields CDR1 SGHTS and CDR2 YDEGEE. This CDR3 region has 14 residues. V dropped 4 bases and J dropped 7 bases, with 14 bases sitting between them. DNA for the CDR3: TGTGCCAGCAGCAGAAAGCAGGGCCTTGAAAAACTGTTTTTT. Encoded protein: CASSRKQGLEKLFF.

The chain carries TRBV11-2 and TRBJ2-3; 12 positions match TRBD2. Trimming at V came to 1 base and at J to 4 bases, leaving 0 bases not matched to a gene. Looked up from germline, CDR1 is SGHAT and CDR2 is FQNNGV. The CDR3 extends over 15 amino acids. CDR3 coding DNA: TGTGCCAGCAGCTTAGGACTAGCGGGAGCAGATACGCAGTATTTT. Amino acid sequence: CASSLGLAGADTQYF.

As to this clone: Other DNA sequences in this sample translate to the same CDR3. The chain carries TRBV19 and TRBJ1-3; unclear D gene. With 3 bases removed from V and 0 bases from J, the gap between germline ends came to 12 bases. The CDR3 contains 16 residues. Germline V CDR1 and CDR2: LNHDA, SQIVND (reference sequence). The CDR3 is CASSIDRPSSGNTIYF. The CDR3 bases are TGTGCCAGTAGTATTGATCGTCCGAGCTCTGGAAACACCATATATTTT.

The chain carries TRBV28 and TRBJ1-2; 8 nucleotides align to TRBD1. The V gene end was trimmed by 6 bases and the J gene end by 2 bases; junction bases not matched to a gene: 5. The CDR3 is 14 residues long. Germline V lookup: CDR1 MDHEN, CDR2 SYDVKM. CDR3 sequence: CASRGSGGNYGYTF. The CDR3 DNA is TGTGCCAGCAGAGGGTCAGGGGGCAACTATGGCTACACCTTC.

This chain links TRBV24-1 with TRBJ1-1; D ambiguous. CDR1 is KGHDR and CDR2 is SFDVKD in the germline V gene. Between the trimmed V and J ends, which lost 2 bases and 3 bases, there was a span of 3 bases. This CDR3 spans 12 amino acids. The CDR3 DNA reads as TGTGCCACCAGTGATTCAGACACTGAAGCTTTCTTT. It translates to CATSDSDTEAFF.

This clone occurred many times. The chain is built from TRBV11-2 and TRBJ2-7; 13 bases map to TRBD2. The CDR3 has 15 residues. V gave up 3 bases and J gave up 2 bases; unmatched junction bases: 1. Germline CDR1 reads SGHAT; CDR2 reads FQNNGV. DNA for the CDR3: TGTGCCAGCAGCTTGGGGACTAGCGGGACCTACGAGCAGTACTTC. As protein: CASSLGTSGTYEQYF.

This chain joins TRBV30 and TRBJ1-2; TRBD1 might be the D (5 bases). Germline CDR1 reads GTSNPN; CDR2 reads SVGIG (reference sequence). The CDR3 spans 15 residues. Trimming cost V 0 bases and J 5 bases, with 16 bases left between them. CDR3 region: CAWSVPGPGGYGYTF. The DNA for the CDR3 is TGTGCCTGGAGTGTCCCGGGACCGGGAGGGTATGGCTACACCTTC.

The chain joins TRBV2 to TRBJ1-5, with D maybe TRBD1 (6 bases). This CDR3 comprises 16 residues. V dropped 4 bases and J dropped 2 bases, with 15 bases sitting between them. Germline V gene sequence: CDR1 SNHLY, CDR2 FYNNEI. CDR3 sequence (DNA): TGTGCCAGCAGTGGTTCAGGGGATGCGGGCAATCAGCCCCAGCATTTT. Protein sequence: CASSGSGDAGNQPQHF.

The rearrangement links TRBV3-1 (or the pseudogene TRBV3-2) to TRBJ1-2, with 7 bases fitting TRBD1. V dropped 5 bases and J dropped 0; count of bases not matched to a gene: 3. CDR3 length: 14 residues. Germline CDR1 reads LGHDT; CDR2 reads YNNKEL (reference sequence). The CDR3 bases are TGTGCCAGCAGCACCGGGACAGCTAACTATGGCTACACCTTC. This sequence encodes CASSTGTANYGYTF.

This clone was seen once. The chain links TRBV2 to TRBJ1-2, with D possibly matching TRBD1 (5 bases). Between the trimmed V and J ends, which lost 3 bases and 1 base, there was a span of 12 bases. CDR1 is SNHLY, CDR2 FYNNEI, per germline. The length of the CDR3 is 15 residues. The CDR3 DNA follows: TGTGCCAGCAGTGATGGTGCAGGGCGTAACTATGGCTACACCTTC. It translates to CASSDGAGRNYGYTF.

This sequence joins TRBV19 and TRBJ2-5; the match to TRBD2 covers 12 bases. CDR3 length equals 15 residues. V lost 5 bases to trimming and J lost 5 bases; unmatched junction nucleotides: 6. CDR1 LNHDA and CDR2 SQIVND come from the germline V gene (reference sequence). The CDR3 sequence: CASSRTSGTQETQYF. The CDR3 DNA reads as TGTGCCAGTAGTCGGACTAGCGGGACCCAGGAGACCCAGTACTTC.

This clone was counted only a few times. The chain has TRBV4-1 and TRBJ1-5; D may be TRBD1 (5 bases). The germline gives CDR1 MGHRA, CDR2 YSYEKL. V lost 0 bases to trimming and J lost 3 bases, with 9 bases between them. The CDR3 runs 15 residues. The chain's CDR3 is CASSQEWGLNQPQHF. The CDR3 region has the DNA TGCGCCAGCAGCCAAGAATGGGGCCTCAATCAGCCCCAGCATTTT.

The CDR3 coding sequence is TGCAGCGCCGCCGACCCGGGTCAGTTCTTC. Translated: CSAADPGQFF. This chain connects TRBV29-1 to TRBJ2-1; D unresolved. Trimming stripped 7 bases from V and 13 bases from J, with 14 bases between. CDR3 length: 10 residues. Germline CDR1 reads SQVTM; CDR2 reads ANQGSEA.

V is TRBV10-2 and J is TRBJ2-7; 9 bases line up with TRBD1. Trimming cost V 6 bases and J 3 bases; bases outside gene matches: 9. This CDR3 spans 15 amino acids. Germline CDR1 and CDR2: WSHSY and SAAADI. The CDR3 here is CASRSSGQGFYEQYF. DNA for the CDR3: TGCGCCAGCAGGAGTTCAGGACAGGGGTTCTACGAGCAGTACTTC.

The CDR3 region has the DNA TGTGCCAGCAGTTTCCCCGGCGCTCACGGAGGGGAGACCCAGTACTTC. It specifies CASSFPGAHGGETQYF. The chain uses TRBV28 and TRBJ2-5; D may be TRBD2 (6 bases). CDR3 size: 16 residues. Germline loops: CDR1 MDHEN, CDR2 SYDVKM. V lost 3 bases to trimming and J lost 5 bases, with 19 bases between them.

The rearrangement links TRBV5-5 to TRBJ2-7; D gene uncertain. V lost 1 base and J 3 bases, leaving 11 bases between the germline ends. The CDR3 contains 14 residues. Germline V gene data show CDR1 as SGHKS and CDR2 as YYEKEE (reference sequence). The CDR3 DNA is TGTGCCAGCAGCTTGTCGAGGTTAGGCTACGAGCAGTACTTC. Its translation: CASSLSRLGYEQYF.

This chain joins TRBV5-4 and TRBJ1-1; maybe TRBD1 (6 bases). Trimming shortened V by 3 bases and J by 3 bases, and 15 bases separated the two germline ends. The CDR3 is 15 amino acids. The germline CDR1 and CDR2 sequences are SGHNT and YYREEE (reference sequence). DNA for the CDR3: TGTGCCAGCAGCTCCAACAGGGATTTGGACACTGAAGCTTTCTTT. Its translation is CASSSNRDLDTEAFF.